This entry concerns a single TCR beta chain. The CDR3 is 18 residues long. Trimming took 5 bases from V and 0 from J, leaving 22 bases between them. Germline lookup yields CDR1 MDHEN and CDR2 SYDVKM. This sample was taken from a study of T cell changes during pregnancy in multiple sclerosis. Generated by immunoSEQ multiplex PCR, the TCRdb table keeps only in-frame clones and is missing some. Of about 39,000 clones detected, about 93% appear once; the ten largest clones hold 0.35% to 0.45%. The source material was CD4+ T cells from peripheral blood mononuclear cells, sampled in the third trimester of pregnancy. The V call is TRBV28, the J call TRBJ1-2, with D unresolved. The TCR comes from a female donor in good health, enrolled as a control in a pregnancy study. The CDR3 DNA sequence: TGTGCCAGCAGTCCCCCAGGAGGTGGAGATATAACTAACTATGGCTACACCTTC. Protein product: CASSPPGGGDITNYGYTF.